This T cell receptor (beta chain) was obtained from a study of T cell repertoires in cytomegalovirus infection. Findings of the study overall: Identification of carriers of CMV plus the relevant HLA was achieved through cumulative public TCR beta family frequency.

The CDR3 runs to 15 residues. Germline V gene lookup returns CDR1 SGHRS and CDR2 YFSETQ. V dropped 0 bases and J dropped 9; count of bases not matched to a gene: 7. Remarks on this clonotype: Its antigen is not identified.

TCRdb re-analysed the reads in MiXCR, keeping a single row per CDR3 protein. The sample has hundreds of thousands of distinct CDR3 sequences; roughly 42% are singletons. The J gene is TRBJ2-1, the V gene TRBV5-1; 9 bases map to TRBD2. The sequenced sample was cultured PBMCs, obtained from culture after CMV antigen stimulation. This clonotype was sampled from a human donor in good health (CMV status not recorded). Some clones in this sample may be carry-over from other donors' samples. The CDR3 reads CASSLEGTSYVEQFF. The CDR3 bases are TGCGCCAGCAGCTTGGAAGGGACTAGCTATGTTGAGCAGTTCTTC.